This T cell receptor (beta chain) was sequenced for a study of CD8 T cells in acute hepatitis C reinfection. Assay used: immunoSEQ multiplex PCR; TCRdb lists only in-frame clones, some missing. The sample contains 30,000 to 45,000 clones, 75% to 90% of which appear only once. V lost 4 bases to trimming and J lost 3 bases; unmatched junction nucleotides: 3. CDR1 SGHDT and CDR2 YYEEEE come from the germline V gene. The CDR3 is made up of 13 amino acids. Regarding time point: naive CD8 control sorted from an acute-time-point sample. This clone was seen only a few times. Material: naive CD8+ T cells from PBMCs. The chain combines TRBV5-6 with TRBJ1-2, with 7 bases identical to TRBD1. The clonotype was recovered from a young woman who spontaneously cleared hepatitis C infection. In DNA, the CDR3 is TGTGCCAGCAGCGGGACAGATTACTATGGCTACACCTTC. Translation gives CASSGTDYYGYTF.